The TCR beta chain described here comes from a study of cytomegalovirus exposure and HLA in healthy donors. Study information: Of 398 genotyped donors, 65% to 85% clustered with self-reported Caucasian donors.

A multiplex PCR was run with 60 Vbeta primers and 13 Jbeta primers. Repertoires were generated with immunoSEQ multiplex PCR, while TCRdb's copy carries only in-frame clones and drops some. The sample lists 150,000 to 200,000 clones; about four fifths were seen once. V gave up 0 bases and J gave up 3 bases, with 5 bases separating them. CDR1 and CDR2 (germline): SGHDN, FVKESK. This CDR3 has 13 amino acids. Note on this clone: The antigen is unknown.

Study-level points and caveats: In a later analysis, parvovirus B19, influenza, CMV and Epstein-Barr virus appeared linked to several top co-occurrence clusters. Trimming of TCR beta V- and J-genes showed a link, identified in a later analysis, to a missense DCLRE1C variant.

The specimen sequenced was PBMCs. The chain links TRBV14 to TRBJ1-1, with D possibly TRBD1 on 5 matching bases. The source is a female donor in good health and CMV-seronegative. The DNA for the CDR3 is TGTGCCAGCAGCCAAGAAGGGGACACTGAAGCTTTCTTT. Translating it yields CASSQEGDTEAFF.